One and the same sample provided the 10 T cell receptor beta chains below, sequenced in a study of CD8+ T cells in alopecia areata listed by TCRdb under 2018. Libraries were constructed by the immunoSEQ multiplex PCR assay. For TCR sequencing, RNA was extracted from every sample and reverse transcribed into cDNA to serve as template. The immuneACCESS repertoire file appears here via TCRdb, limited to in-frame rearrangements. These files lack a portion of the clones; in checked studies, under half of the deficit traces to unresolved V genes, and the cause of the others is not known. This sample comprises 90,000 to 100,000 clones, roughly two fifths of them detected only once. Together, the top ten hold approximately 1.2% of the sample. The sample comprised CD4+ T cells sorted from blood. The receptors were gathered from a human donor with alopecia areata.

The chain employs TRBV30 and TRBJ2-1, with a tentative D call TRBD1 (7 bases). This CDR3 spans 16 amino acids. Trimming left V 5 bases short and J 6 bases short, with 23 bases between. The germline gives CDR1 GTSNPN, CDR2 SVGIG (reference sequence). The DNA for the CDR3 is TGTGCCTGGTTTCGCCCCACGGGCAGGGGGGTCAATGAGCAGTTCTTC. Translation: CAWFRPTGRGVNEQFF.

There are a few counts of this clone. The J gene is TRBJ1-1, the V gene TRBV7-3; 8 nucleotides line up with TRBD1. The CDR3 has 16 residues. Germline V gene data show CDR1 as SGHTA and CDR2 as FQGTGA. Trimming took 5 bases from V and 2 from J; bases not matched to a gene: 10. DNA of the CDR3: TGTGCCAGCAGCCCGGGGACAGGACCGTATAACACTGAAGCTTTCTTT. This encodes CASSPGTGPYNTEAFF.

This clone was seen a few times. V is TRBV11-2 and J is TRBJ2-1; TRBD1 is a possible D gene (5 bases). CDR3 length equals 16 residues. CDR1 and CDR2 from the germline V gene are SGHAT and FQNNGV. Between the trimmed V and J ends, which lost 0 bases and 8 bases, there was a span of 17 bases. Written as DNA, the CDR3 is TGTGCCAGCAGCTTAGATCGCGGACACCAAATACATGAGCAGTTCTTC. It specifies CASSLDRGHQIHEQFF.

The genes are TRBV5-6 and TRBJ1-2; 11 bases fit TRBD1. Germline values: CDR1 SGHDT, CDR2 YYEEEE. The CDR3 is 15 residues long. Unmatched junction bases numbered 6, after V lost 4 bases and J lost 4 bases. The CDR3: CASSPRDRGFYGYTF. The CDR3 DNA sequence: TGTGCCAGCAGCCCCCGGGACAGGGGGTTCTATGGCTACACCTTC.

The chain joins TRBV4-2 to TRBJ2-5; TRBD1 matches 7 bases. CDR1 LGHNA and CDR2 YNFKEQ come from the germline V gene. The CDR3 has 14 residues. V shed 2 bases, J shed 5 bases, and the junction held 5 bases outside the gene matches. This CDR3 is CASSQPGQFETQYF. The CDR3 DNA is TGTGCCAGCAGCCAACCGGGACAGTTTGAGACCCAGTACTTC.

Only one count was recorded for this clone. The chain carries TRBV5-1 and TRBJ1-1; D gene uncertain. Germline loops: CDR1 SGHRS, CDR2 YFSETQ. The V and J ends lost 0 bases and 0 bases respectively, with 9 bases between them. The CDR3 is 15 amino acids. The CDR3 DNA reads TGCGCCAGCAGCTTGGCCCGTGGGGTGAACACTGAAGCTTTCTTT. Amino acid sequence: CASSLARGVNTEAFF.

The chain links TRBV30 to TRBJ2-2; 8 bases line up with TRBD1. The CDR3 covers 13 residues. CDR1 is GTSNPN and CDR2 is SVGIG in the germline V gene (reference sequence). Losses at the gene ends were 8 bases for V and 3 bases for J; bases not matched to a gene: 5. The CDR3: CANDRGDTGELFF. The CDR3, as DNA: TGTGCCAATGACAGGGGAGACACCGGGGAGCTGTTTTTT.

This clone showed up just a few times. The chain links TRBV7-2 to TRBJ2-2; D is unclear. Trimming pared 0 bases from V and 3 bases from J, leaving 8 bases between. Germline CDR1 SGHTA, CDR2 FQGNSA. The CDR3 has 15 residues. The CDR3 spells CASSLALADTGELFF. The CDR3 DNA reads TGTGCCAGCAGCTTAGCGCTGGCGGACACCGGGGAGCTGTTTTTT.

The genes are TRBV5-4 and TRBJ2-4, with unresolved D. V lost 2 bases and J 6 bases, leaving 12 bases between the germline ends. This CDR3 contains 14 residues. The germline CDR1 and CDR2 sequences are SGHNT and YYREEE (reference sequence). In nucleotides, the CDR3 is TGTGCCAGCAGCTTCCCCGGGCTAGGAAACATTCAGTACTTC. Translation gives CASSFPGLGNIQYF.

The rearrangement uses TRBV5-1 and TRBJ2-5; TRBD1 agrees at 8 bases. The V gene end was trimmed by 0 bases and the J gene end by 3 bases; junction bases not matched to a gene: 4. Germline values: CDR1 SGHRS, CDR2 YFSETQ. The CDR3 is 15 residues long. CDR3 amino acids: CASSLGTGPEETQYF. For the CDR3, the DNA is TGCGCCAGCAGCTTGGGGACAGGGCCTGAAGAGACCCAGTACTTC.